This TCR beta chain originates from a study of chemoradiotherapy in HPV16-positive cancers. Germline CDR1 is MNHNS and CDR2 is SASEGT. Trimming stripped 4 bases from V and 4 bases from J, with 13 bases between. The CDR3 totals 14 residues. This clone has a single count. TCRdb keeps only in-frame clones here, not all; method: immunoSEQ multiplex PCR. The sample holds around 2,000 clones, roughly 80% seen once. V and J are TRBV6-1 and TRBJ2-5; D perhaps matches TRBD1 (6 bases). This TCR was sampled from a human donor with HPV-associated anogenital cancer. Source: tumor tissue, taken from a patient who underwent chemoradiotherapy. The CDR3 DNA reads TGTGCCAGCAGTGCCAATCTAGGGGGAGAGACCCAGTACTTC. As protein: CASSANLGGETQYF.